This T cell receptor beta chain derives from a study of beta chain features in type 1 diabetes. cDNA synthesis used the whole RNA isolate, giving expressed TCRB sequences. TCRdb's copy holds only in-frame clones and misses some; the assay was immunoSEQ multiplex PCR. Of 130,000 to 150,000 clones detected, approximately 52% appear once; the ten largest clones hold under 0.45%. Study-wide points: Shorter TCRB CDR3s, moderately but significantly so, were found in Type 1 diabetes patients in all four CD4+ subsets.

The CDR3 totals 16 residues. The ends lost 4 bases at V and 0 bases at J; junction bases unmatched: 6. CDR1 and CDR2 (germline): SGHRS, YFSETQ. For this clone: Its antigen is not known.

This rearrangement joins TRBV5-1 to TRBJ2-3; 9 bases map to TRBD2. The sequence came from a man aged 18 to 30 in good health. The sample comprised Tregs from blood. CDR3 in amino acids: CASSPLLAGSTDTQYF. For the CDR3, the DNA is TGCGCCAGCAGCCCCCTTCTAGCGGGAAGCACAGATACGCAGTATTTT.